This entry lists 24 T cell receptor beta chains sequenced from one sample in a study of cytomegalovirus exposure and HLA in healthy donors. The PCR was carried out with 60 Vbeta primers and 13 Jbeta primers. Generated by immunoSEQ multiplex PCR, the TCRdb table keeps only in-frame clones and is missing some. The sample has around 140,000 clones, less than 85% seen once; the top ten hold roughly 2%. The material sequenced was PBMCs. These receptor sequences come from a woman aged 55-75 years in good health and CMV-seropositive.

This sequence joins TRBV5-1 and TRBJ2-7; no reliable D call. Trimming removed 0 bases at V and 7 bases at J, with 11 bases between. Germline V lookup: CDR1 SGHRS, CDR2 YFSETQ. CDR3 length: 13 residues. The CDR3 spells CASSLDGYREQYF. DNA of the CDR3: TGCGCCAGCAGCTTGGACGGGTATAGGGAGCAGTACTTC.

This rearrangement joins TRBV20-1 to TRBJ1-1; D gene unclear. V dropped 5 bases and J dropped 4 bases, with 8 bases sitting between them. CDR1 DFQATT and CDR2 SNEGSKA come from the germline V gene (reference sequence). There are 11 residues in the CDR3. CDR3 nucleotides: TGCAGTGCTCTCAAGCTCACTGAAGCTTTCTTT. Translated: CSALKLTEAFF.

This clone has only a few counts. The chain couples TRBV6-1 to TRBJ2-1; D remains ambiguous. This CDR3 comprises 11 residues. Germline assignment: CDR1 MNHNS and CDR2 SASEGT. The ends were cut back, 6 bases at V and 11 bases at J, with 11 bases in the middle. Written as DNA, the CDR3 is TGTGCCAGCAGCGCCACGGGTCAGCAGTTCTTC. Translated: CASSATGQQFF.

This clone was recorded once. The chain recombines TRBV6-6 with TRBJ2-2; the D gene is possibly TRBD1 (6 bases). The length of the CDR3 is 14 residues. Germline V gives CDR1 MNHNY, CDR2 SVGAGI (reference sequence). The V end lost 5 bases, the J end lost 6 bases, and 13 bases lay between the germline ends. The CDR3 is CASSPGDLAGELFF. In DNA, the CDR3 is TGTGCCAGCAGTCCAGGGGATCTGGCCGGGGAGCTGTTTTTT.

The rearrangement links TRBV6-5 to TRBJ2-5; no clear D gene. Looked up from germline, CDR1 is MNHEY and CDR2 is SVGAGI. The CDR3 sequence is 13 residues long. Trimming took 4 bases from V and 4 from J, leaving 10 bases between them. Written as DNA, the CDR3 is TGTGCCAGCAGTTCCCGATCCGGAGAGACCCAGTACTTC. It yields the protein CASSSRSGETQYF.

The gene calls are TRBV18 and TRBJ2-7, with D tentatively TRBD1 (5 bases). There are 13 residues in the CDR3. Germline V gives CDR1 KGHSH, CDR2 LQKENI. The V end was cut by 2 bases, the J end by 2 bases, with 7 bases between. Here the CDR3 DNA reads TGTGCCAGCTCACCAGACAGAACCTACGAGCAGTACTTC. Amino acid sequence: CASSPDRTYEQYF.

CDR3 DNA: TGTGCCAGAAGCCCGGGGGGACAGGAAGACACCGGGGAGCTGTTTTTT. Protein sequence: CARSPGGQEDTGELFF. The rearrangement links TRBV7-5 to TRBJ2-2; the table calls TRBD1, which could not be checked here. TRBV7-5 is deemed a pseudogene. The CDR3 is 16 amino acids.

J is TRBJ1-4 and V is TRBV2; tentative D call: TRBD1 (6 bases). Between the trimmed V and J ends, which lost 5 bases and 8 bases, there was a span of 15 bases. CDR3 length: 14 residues. CDR1 and CDR2 from the germline V gene are SNHLY and FYNNEI. This CDR3 reads CASSSGVWGEKLFF. The CDR3, as DNA: TGTGCCAGCAGTTCAGGGGTCTGGGGCGAAAAACTGTTTTTT.

The J gene is TRBJ2-3, the V gene TRBV12-5; no clear D. The ends were cut back, 6 bases at V and 3 bases at J, with 13 bases in the middle. Germline V gene lookup returns CDR1 LGHNT and CDR2 FRNRAP. The CDR3 runs to 14 residues. As DNA, the CDR3 is TGTGCTAGTGGCCTCACTCAACGGACAGATACGCAGTATTTT. It encodes CASGLTQRTDTQYF. The full variable domain, its missing parts supplied by reference TRBV12-5 and TRBJ2-3, is DARVTQTPRHKVTEMGQEVTMRCQPILGHNTVFWYRQTMMQGLELLAYFRNRAPLDDSGMPKDRFSAEMPDATLATLKIQPSEPRDSAVYFCASGLTQRTDTQYFGPGTRLTVL.

V gene TRBV9 combines with J gene TRBJ2-6; possibly TRBD1 for D (6 bases). The germline V and J ends were trimmed by 6 bases and 2 bases, with 12 bases remaining between them. The germline CDR1 and CDR2 sequences are SGDLS and YYNGEE. This CDR3 comprises 15 residues. The CDR3 protein is CASTSGDPGANVLTF. The CDR3 nucleotides are TGTGCCAGCACTTCAGGGGACCCTGGGGCCAACGTCCTGACTTTC.

The V gene is TRBV11-2, the J gene TRBJ2-7, with D unclear. The germline V and J ends were trimmed by 1 base and 6 bases, with 10 bases remaining between them. Germline loops: CDR1 SGHAT, CDR2 FQNNGV. The CDR3 runs 13 residues. CDR3 bases: TGTGCCAGCAGCTTAGTGCGCGCCGGCGAGCAGTACTTC. This encodes CASSLVRAGEQYF.

This chain uses TRBV10-3 with TRBJ1-3; D unresolved. The CDR3 is made up of 13 amino acids. CDR1 is ENHRY and CDR2 is SYGVKD in the germline V gene. The V end lost 1 base, the J end lost 4 bases, and 5 bases lay between the germline ends. CDR3 nucleotide sequence: TGTGCCATCAGTGAGTTCGGGGGAAACACCATATATTTT. Protein: CAISEFGGNTIYF.

This rearrangement joins TRBV5-5 to TRBJ2-2; the match to TRBD1 covers 8 bases. There are 15 residues in the CDR3. Germline V gene data show CDR1 as SGHKS and CDR2 as YYEKEE (reference sequence). The V gene end was trimmed by 3 bases and the J gene end by 0 bases; junction bases not matched to a gene: 1. CDR3 region: CASSWGQANTGELFF. The CDR3 coding sequence is TGTGCCAGCAGCTGGGGACAGGCGAACACCGGGGAGCTGTTTTTT.

The J gene is TRBJ1-5, the V gene TRBV29-1; 7 bases align to TRBD1. Germline V CDR1 and CDR2: SQVTM, ANQGSEA. This CDR3 spans 13 amino acids. Unmatched junction bases numbered 4, after V lost 4 bases and J lost 4 bases. This chain's CDR3 is CSVGDSLNQPQHF. DNA of the CDR3: TGCAGCGTTGGGGACAGCCTTAATCAGCCCCAGCATTTT.

CDR3 in amino acids: CASSYPTSNNEQFF. The CDR3 DNA is TGTGCCAGCAGTTACCCCACTAGCAACAATGAGCAGTTCTTC. The chain carries TRBV6-6 and TRBJ2-1; TRBD2 might be the D (6 bases). The CDR3 has 14 residues. Per the germline V gene, CDR1 is MNHNY and CDR2 is SVGAGI (reference sequence). Deletions cut 2 bases from V and 5 bases from J, with 10 bases between.

The chain is built from TRBV9 and TRBJ2-3, with D possibly being TRBD2 (6 bases). Germline V gene lookup returns CDR1 SGDLS and CDR2 YYNGEE. The CDR3 contains 15 residues. The germline V and J ends were trimmed by 4 bases and 6 bases, with 18 bases remaining between them. CDR3 loop: CASSFRAGRSDTQYF. In DNA, the CDR3 is TGTGCCAGCAGCTTCCGAGCGGGCCGCAGCGATACGCAGTATTTT.

CDR3 sequence: CASRGGTEETQYF. The CDR3 DNA reads TGTGCCAGCAGAGGCGGGACAGAAGAGACCCAGTACTTC. V usage is TRBV5-4 and J usage is TRBJ2-5; D might be TRBD1 (7 bases). CDR3 length equals 13 residues. V was cut by 5 bases and J by 3 bases, with 11 bases left in between. Germline-derived CDR1 and CDR2 are SGHNT and YYREEE (reference sequence). Variable domain in full (rest from reference TRBV5-4 and TRBJ2-5): ETGVTQSPTHLIKTRGQQVTLRCSSQSGHNTVSWYQQALGQGPQFIFQYYREEENGRGNFPPRFSGLQFPNYSSELNVNALELDDSALYLCASRGGTEETQYFGPGTRLLVL.

This clone was counted once. The junction and the germline gene differ at one end; a read error may be behind it. As DNA, the CDR3 is TGTGCCAGCTCATCACCGGGAGAAGGCAAAAACATTCAGTACTTC. Amino acid sequence: CASSSPGEGKNIQYF. The V gene is TRBV18, the J gene TRBJ2-4, with D tentatively TRBD2 (6 bases). The CDR3 contains 15 residues. Germline V gene lookup returns CDR1 KGHSH and CDR2 LQKENI. Full variable domain (remainder filled in from reference TRBV18 and TRBJ2-4): NAGVMQNPRHLVRRRGQEARLRCSPMKGHSHVYWYRQLPEEGLKFMVYLQKENIIDESGMPKERFSAEFPKEGPSILRIQQVVRGDSAAYFCASSSPGEGKNIQYFGAGTRLSVL.

The chain is built from TRBV6-5 and TRBJ2-7; 8 bases fit TRBD1. Germline loops: CDR1 MNHEY, CDR2 SVGAGI. V lost 6 bases and J lost 4; bases outside the gene matches: 8. CDR3 size: 14 residues. CDR3 in DNA: TGTGCCAGCAGCAAAACAGGGGGAACTTACGAGCAGTACTTC. Translating it yields CASSKTGGTYEQYF.

This clone was seen only once. This chain connects TRBV7-9 to TRBJ2-4; a weak D match, TRBD2 (6 bases). V gave up 5 bases and J gave up 9 bases, with 20 bases separating them. CDR3 size: 15 residues. The germline gives CDR1 SEHNR, CDR2 FQNEAQ (reference sequence). The CDR3 bases are TGTGCCAGCAGCCGGCGGGGTAGCGGTGAAGTCATTCAGTACTTC. It encodes CASSRRGSGEVIQYF.

V gene TRBV7-8 combines with J gene TRBJ1-1; TRBD1 aligns across 12 bases. The V and J ends lost 2 bases and 11 bases, in that order; junction bases with no gene match: 24. The CDR3 consists of 20 residues. Per the germline V gene, CDR1 is SGHVS and CDR2 is FQNEAQ. DNA for the CDR3: TGTGCCAGCAGCTTACGGGCTTTGGGCGGGACAGGGGGCTTACGACTGATGGCTTTCTTT. It codes for CASSLRALGGTGGLRLMAFF.

V is TRBV28 and J is TRBJ2-7; TRBD2 is a possible D gene (6 bases). CDR3 length: 15 amino acids. Trimming cost V 4 bases and J 4 bases, with 17 bases left between them. CDR1 is MDHEN and CDR2 is SYDVKM in the germline V gene. Here the CDR3 reads CASSSLRERKYEQYF. The CDR3 region has the DNA TGTGCCAGCAGTTCCCTCCGGGAGCGTAAATACGAGCAGTACTTC.

The V gene is TRBV10-3, the J gene TRBJ1-2, with TRBD1 matching over 9 bases. The CDR3 has 16 amino acids. Germline V gene lookup returns CDR1 ENHRY and CDR2 SYGVKD. V trimming: 11 bases; J trimming: 5 bases; junction bases outside the gene matches: 18. The CDR3: CASSGTGPYDYYGYTF. CDR3 DNA sequence: TGTGCCTCATCCGGGACAGGGCCTTACGACTATTATGGCTACACCTTC.

About this clone: Distinct nucleotide sequences in the sample also encode this CDR3. The J gene is TRBJ1-1, the V gene TRBV18; D is unclear. The CDR3 loop spans 12 amino acids. V shed 4 bases and J shed 5 bases, with 8 bases lying between them. Germline CDR1 reads KGHSH; CDR2 reads LQKENI. The CDR3 nucleotides read TGTGCCAGCTCACTACGGGATACTGAAGCTTTCTTT. Protein sequence: CASSLRDTEAFF. Complete variable domain (other parts from reference TRBV18 and TRBJ1-1): NAGVMQNPRHLVRRRGQEARLRCSPMKGHSHVYWYRQLPEEGLKFMVYLQKENIIDESGMPKERFSAEFPKEGPSILRIQQVVRGDSAAYFCASSLRDTEAFFGQGTRLTVV.